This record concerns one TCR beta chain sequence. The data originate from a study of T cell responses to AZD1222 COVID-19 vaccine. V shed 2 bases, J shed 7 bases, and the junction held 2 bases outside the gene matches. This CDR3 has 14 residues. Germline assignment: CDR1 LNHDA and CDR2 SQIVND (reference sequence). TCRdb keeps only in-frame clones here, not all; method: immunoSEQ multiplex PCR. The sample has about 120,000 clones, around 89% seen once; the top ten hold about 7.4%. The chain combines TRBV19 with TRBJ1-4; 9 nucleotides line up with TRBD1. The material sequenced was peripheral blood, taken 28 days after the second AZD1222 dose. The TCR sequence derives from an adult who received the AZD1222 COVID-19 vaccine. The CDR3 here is CASSIQGQGEKLFF. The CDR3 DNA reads TGTGCCAGTAGTATACAGGGACAGGGTGAAAAACTGTTTTTT.